The clone carrying this T cell receptor (beta chain) was detected ten times or more. The antigen remains undetermined. This sample is part of a study of T cells after posttransplantation cyclophosphamide. Regarding the study as a whole: Donor CD8+ memory clones often dominated recipient blood repertoires at later times. TRB clonality was highly associated with recipient CMV seropositivity and reactivation. Skin or GI-infiltrating T cells shared few TRB sequences with blood.

V lost 8 bases and J lost 0, with 17 bases in between. CDR3 length: 16 amino acids. Germline values: CDR1 MRHNA, CDR2 SNTAGT. Profiling relied on immunoSEQ multiplex PCR, and the TCRdb table lists in-frame clones only, not all of them. The repertoire yields roughly 24,000 clones, none seen only once; the top ten contain 6.6%. The chain links TRBV6-4 to TRBJ2-1, with D uncertain. The receptor was isolated from a woman aged 60-75 years in good health, CMV-negative, and a related stem cell transplant donor. Sequencing was performed on PBMCs. CDR3: CASSPYSPSSYNEQFF. The CDR3 DNA follows: TGTGCCAGCTCGCCATATAGTCCTAGCTCCTACAATGAGCAGTTCTTC.